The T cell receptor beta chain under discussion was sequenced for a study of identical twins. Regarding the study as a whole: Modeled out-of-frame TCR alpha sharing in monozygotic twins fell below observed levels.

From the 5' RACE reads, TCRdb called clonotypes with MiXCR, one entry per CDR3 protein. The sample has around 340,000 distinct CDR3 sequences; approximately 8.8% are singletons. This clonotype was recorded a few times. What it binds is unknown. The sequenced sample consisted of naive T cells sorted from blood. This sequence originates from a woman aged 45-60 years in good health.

CDR3 loop: CASSLHQSSYNEQFF. For the CDR3, the DNA is TGTGCCAGCAGTTTACACCAAAGCTCCTACAATGAGCAGTTCTTC. The chain joins TRBV12-3 or TRBV12-4 to TRBJ2-1; D remains ambiguous. The CDR3 spans 15 residues. The V end lost 2 bases, the J end lost 0 bases, and 8 bases lay between the germline ends.